This is a list of T cell receptor beta chains from one sample in a study of cytomegalovirus exposure and HLA in healthy donors. Sequencing used immunoSEQ multiplex PCR; TCRdb keeps in-frame clones, though not all of them. The repertoire consists of some 180,000 clones, with 70% to 90% occurring once and the leading ten covering about 2.2%. Sequenced sample: PBMCs. Receptors originate from a woman between 50 and 59 years old in good health and CMV-seronegative. The CDR3 runs from the conserved cysteine through the conserved F or W. A D gene is named only where the DNA matches it firmly. For some rows the clone size is stated as once, few or many, or as a class when expanded; others skip it.

abundance,d_gene,v_gene,j_gene,CDR3aa,CDR3nt
-,TRBD2,TRBV11-2,TRBJ2-3,CASSRDYTDTQYF,TGTGCCAGCAGCCGGGACTACACAGATACGCAGTATTTT
-,TRBD2,TRBV6-1,TRBJ2-1,CASSEGASGRAVLANEQFF,TGTGCCAGCAGTGAAGGGGCTAGCGGGAGGGCCGTATTGGCCAATGAGCAGTTCTTC
-,-,TRBV5-1,TRBJ1-1,CASRLLVKNTEAFF,TGCGCCAGCAGACTCTTGGTAAAGAACACTGAAGCTTTCTTT
-,TRBD1,TRBV7-8,TRBJ2-7,CASSSMAGTGPYEQYF,TGTGCCAGCAGCTCCATGGCGGGGACAGGGCCCTACGAGCAGTACTTC
-,TRBD2,TRBV7-6,TRBJ2-7,CASSREAGAVQYF,TGTGCCAGCAGTCGGGAGGCGGGAGCGGTGCAGTACTTC
-,TRBD1,TRBV9,TRBJ2-3,CASTDRGKSTDTQYF,TGTGCCAGCACCGACAGGGGGAAATCCACAGATACGCAGTATTTT
-,TRBD2,TRBV15,TRBJ2-5,CATSSPGLAGGGETQYF,TGTGCCACCAGCAGCCCCGGACTAGCGGGAGGGGGAGAGACCCAGTACTTC
few,TRBD1,TRBV4-1,TRBJ2-7,CASSRATGVDYEQYF,TGCGCCAGCAGCCGAGCGACAGGGGTTGACTACGAGCAGTACTTC
-,-,TRBV29-1,TRBJ2-1,CSVVGGLSSYNEQFF,TGCAGCGTTGTTGGCGGGCTGAGCTCCTACAATGAGCAGTTCTTC
-,TRBD1,TRBV7-9,TRBJ1-3,CASSADRVDGNTIYF,TGTGCCAGCAGCGCGGACAGGGTGGATGGAAACACCATATATTTT
-,-,TRBV19,TRBJ1-2,CASRDSTNYGYTF,TGTGCCAGCCGGGACTCCACTAACTATGGCTACACCTTC
-,-,TRBV4-1,TRBJ2-3,CASSRGPSRGSRTDTQYF,TGCGCCAGCAGCCGTGGACCTTCGAGGGGGAGTAGAACAGATACGCAGTATTTT
-,-,TRBV19,TRBJ1-4,CASSYNEKLFF,TGTGCCAGTAGCTATAATGAAAAACTGTTTTTT
-,-,TRBV15,TRBJ2-7,CATSFDRIHSQGYEQYF,TGTGCCACCAGCTTCGACAGGATTCACTCCCAAGGATACGAGCAGTACTTC
-,TRBD2,TRBV6-1,TRBJ2-3,CASSRLAGTDTQYF,TGTGCCAGCAGTCGACTAGCGGGCACAGATACGCAGTATTTT
once,TRBD2,TRBV4-1,TRBJ2-7,CASRGIAGGAEQYF,TGCGCCAGCAGGGGGATAGCGGGAGGCGCCGAGCAGTACTTC
-,-,TRBV28,TRBJ1-1,CASTQGGQLNTEAFF,TGTGCCAGCACCCAGGGCGGACAGCTGAACACTGAAGCTTTCTTT
-,TRBD1,TRBV7-2,TRBJ2-7,CASSPGTVNLPREQYF,TGTGCCAGCAGCCCCGGGACAGTCAACCTCCCCCGGGAGCAGTACTTC
-,TRBD1,TRBV11-2,TRBJ1-1,CASSRDRGYTEAFF,TGTGCCAGCAGCAGGGACAGGGGGTACACTGAAGCTTTCTTT
-,TRBD2,TRBV19,TRBJ2-7,CASSIQAGGRYEQYF,TGTGCCAGTAGTATACAAGCGGGAGGTCGATACGAGCAGTACTTC
-,-,TRBV2,TRBJ1-4,CASRTDSEKLFF,TGTGCCAGCAGGACGGACAGCGAAAAACTGTTTTTT
-,-,TRBV27,TRBJ1-6,CASIPRAGRVFNSPLHF,TGTGCCAGCATACCCCGGGCAGGGAGGGTTTTTAATTCACCCCTCCACTTT
-,TRBD1,TRBV7-9,TRBJ1-5,CASSSRDRDNQPQHF,TGTGCCAGCAGCTCCCGGGACAGGGACAATCAGCCCCAGCATTTT
-,TRBD2,TRBV6-5,TRBJ2-1,CASSYDGRGNEQFF,TGTGCCAGCAGTTACGACGGGAGGGGAAATGAGCAGTTCTTC
-,TRBD2,TRBV10-2,TRBJ2-1,CASRGLAVDNEQFF,TGCGCCAGCAGGGGACTAGCGGTAGACAATGAGCAGTTCTTC
-,TRBD2,TRBV27,TRBJ2-5,CASSFSGQTSGSWETQYF,TGTGCCAGCAGTTTCTCGGGACAGACTAGCGGGAGCTGGGAGACCCAGTACTTC
-,TRBD1,TRBV11-2,TRBJ1-2,CASSSYGQGRLYGYTF,TGTGCCAGCAGCTCCTATGGACAGGGGAGACTATATGGCTACACCTTC
-,-,TRBV5-6,TRBJ1-2,CASSLGVANYGYTF,TGTGCCAGCAGCCTCGGGGTTGCTAACTATGGCTACACCTTC
-,TRBD1,TRBV7-2,TRBJ1-2,CASSPRTGVYYGYTF,TGTGCCAGCAGCCCTCGGACAGGGGTTTACTATGGCTACACCTTC
-,TRBD2,TRBV6-6,TRBJ2-7,CASTAGGAYEQYF,TGTGCCAGCACGGCGGGAGGCGCTTACGAGCAGTACTTC
few,TRBD2,TRBV6-1,TRBJ2-1,CASRVTSGSHNEQFF,TGTGCCAGCAGGGTTACTAGCGGGAGCCACAATGAGCAGTTCTTC